This T cell receptor (beta chain) was recorded in a study of blood T cell repertoires in COVID-19. TCRdb keeps only in-frame clones here, not all; method: immunoSEQ multiplex PCR. The repertoire holds roughly 250,000 clones, with about nine tenths as singletons. Sequenced material: peripheral blood. The receptor comes from a young man with COVID-19, enrolled during active disease.

CDR3 in amino acids: CASFGASGGETQYF. DNA for the CDR3: TGTGCCAGCTTCGGGGCTAGCGGAGGAGAGACCCAGTACTTC. The chain combines TRBV6-6 with TRBJ2-5; 7 bases are shared with TRBD2. CDR1 and CDR2 (germline): MNHNY, SVGAGI (reference sequence). The CDR3 is 14 amino acids. The V and J ends lost 8 bases and 4 bases, in that order; junction bases with no gene match: 10.